This record looks at one TCR beta chain sequence and its context. Antigen: not known. This sample was included in a study of CD8 T cells in ankylosing spondylitis. V lost 3 bases to trimming and J lost 0 bases, with 6 bases between them. The CDR3 totals 13 residues. The germline V gene encodes CDR1 DFQATT and CDR2 SNEGSKA (reference sequence). Quantitative 5'-RACE with molecular barcodes was used to make the TCR beta libraries. TCRdb processed the 5' RACE reads anew with MiXCR; each CDR3 protein has one entry. The table shows more than 200,000 distinct CDR3 sequences, with 20% to 30% occurring only once. Study-level findings and limits: Earlier work had already found some motif variants in reactive arthritis synovial fluid and blood. There was reportedly significant enrichment of clones that were disease-linked in matched ankylosing spondylitis synovial fluid. What seemed typical of ankylosing spondylitis blood was a TCR beta motif built from eight highly homologous variants.

The rearrangement links TRBV20-1 to TRBJ2-4; unclear D gene. This TCR was sampled from a male donor with ankylosing spondylitis or in good health (not recorded which). The sample was blood, either unsorted or a sorted T cell fraction (not recorded which). CDR3 protein: CSASMTAKNIQYF. CDR3 DNA: TGCAGTGCTAGTATGACAGCCAAAAACATTCAGTACTTC.